One TCR beta chain is described in this entry. This record belongs to a study of blood T cell repertoires in COVID-19. Study-level background: Collection of acute and convalescent COVID-19 samples took place in the United States, Italy and Spain. PBMCs, B-cell-depleted T cells, or T cells were the source of the cDNA or gDNA that made up the material.

Unmatched junction bases numbered 5, after V lost 3 bases and J lost 3 bases. The CDR3 consists of 15 residues. From germline, CDR1 is PRHDT and CDR2 FYEKMQ (reference sequence). Per the authors' pipeline: The assay estimated nucleated cells by amplifying reference gene primers. TCRdb keeps only in-frame clones here, not all; method: immunoSEQ multiplex PCR. D and trimming were read from the DNA, whereas the V and J calls and clone size are those reported in that table. The table has about 230,000 clones, roughly 81% seen once; the top ten hold around 0.97%. Input material: peripheral blood. The origin of this receptor is a man in his forties or fifties with acute or convalescent COVID-19. J is TRBJ2-5 and V is TRBV13; TRBD2 aligns across 9 bases. CDR3 coding DNA: TGTGCCAGCAGCTTCGGTAGCGGGGGAAAAGAGACCCAGTACTTC. Its protein is CASSFGSGGKETQYF.